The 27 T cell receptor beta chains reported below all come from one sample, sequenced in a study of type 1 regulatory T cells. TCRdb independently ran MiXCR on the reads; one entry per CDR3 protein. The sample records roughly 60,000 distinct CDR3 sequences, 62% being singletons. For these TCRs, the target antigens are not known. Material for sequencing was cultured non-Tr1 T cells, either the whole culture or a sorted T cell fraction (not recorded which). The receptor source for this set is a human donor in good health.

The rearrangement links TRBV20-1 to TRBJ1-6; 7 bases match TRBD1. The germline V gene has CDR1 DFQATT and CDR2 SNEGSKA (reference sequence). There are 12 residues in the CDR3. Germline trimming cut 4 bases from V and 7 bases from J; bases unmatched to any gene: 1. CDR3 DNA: TGCAGTGCTACACAGGGGAATTCACCCCTCCACTTT. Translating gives CSATQGNSPLHF.

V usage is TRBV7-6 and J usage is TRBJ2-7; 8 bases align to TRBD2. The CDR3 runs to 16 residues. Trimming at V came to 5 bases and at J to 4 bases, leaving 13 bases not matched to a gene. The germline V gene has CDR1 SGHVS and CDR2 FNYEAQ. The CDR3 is CASSLTGLAGIYEQYF. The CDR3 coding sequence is TGTGCCAGCAGCCTGACCGGCCTAGCGGGCATTTACGAGCAGTACTTC.

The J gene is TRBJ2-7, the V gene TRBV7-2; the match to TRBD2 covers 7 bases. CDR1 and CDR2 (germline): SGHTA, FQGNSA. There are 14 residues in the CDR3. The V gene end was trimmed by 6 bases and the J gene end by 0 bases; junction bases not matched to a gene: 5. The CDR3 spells CASRSGGSSYEQYF. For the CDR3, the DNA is TGTGCCAGCAGGTCTGGCGGGAGCTCCTACGAGCAGTACTTC.

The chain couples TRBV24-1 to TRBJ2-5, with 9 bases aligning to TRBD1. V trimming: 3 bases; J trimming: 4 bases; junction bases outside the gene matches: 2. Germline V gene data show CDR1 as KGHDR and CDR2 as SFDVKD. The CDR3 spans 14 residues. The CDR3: CATSDPGQGETQYF. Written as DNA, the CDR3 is TGTGCCACCAGTGATCCGGGACAGGGAGAGACCCAGTACTTC.

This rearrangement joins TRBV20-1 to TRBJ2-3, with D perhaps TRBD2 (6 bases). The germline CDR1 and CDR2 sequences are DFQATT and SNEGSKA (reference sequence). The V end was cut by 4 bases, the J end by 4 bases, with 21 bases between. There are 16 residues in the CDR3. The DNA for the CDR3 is TGCAGTGCTATTTACGGGACTGGCGGCCGCGCAGATACGCAGTATTTT. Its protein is CSAIYGTGGRADTQYF.

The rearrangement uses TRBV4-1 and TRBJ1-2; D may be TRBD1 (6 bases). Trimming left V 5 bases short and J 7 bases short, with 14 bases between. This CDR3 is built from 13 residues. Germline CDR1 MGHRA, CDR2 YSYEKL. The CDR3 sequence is CASSTLTGLGYTF. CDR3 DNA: TGCGCCAGCAGCACACTGACAGGACTTGGCTACACCTTC.

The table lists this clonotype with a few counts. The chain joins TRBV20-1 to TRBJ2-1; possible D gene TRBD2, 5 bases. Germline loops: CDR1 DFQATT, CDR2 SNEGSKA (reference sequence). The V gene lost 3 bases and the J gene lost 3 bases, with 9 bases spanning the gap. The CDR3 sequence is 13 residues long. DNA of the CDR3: TGCAGTGCTAGCTACGGGGTCTACAATGAGCAGTTCTTC. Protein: CSASYGVYNEQFF.

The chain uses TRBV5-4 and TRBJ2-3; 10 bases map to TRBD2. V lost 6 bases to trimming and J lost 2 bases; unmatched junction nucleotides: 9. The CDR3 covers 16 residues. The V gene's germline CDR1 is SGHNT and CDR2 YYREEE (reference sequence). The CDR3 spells CASTKAGGPFTDTQYF. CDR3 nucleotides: TGTGCCAGCACTAAAGCGGGAGGGCCTTTCACAGATACGCAGTATTTT.

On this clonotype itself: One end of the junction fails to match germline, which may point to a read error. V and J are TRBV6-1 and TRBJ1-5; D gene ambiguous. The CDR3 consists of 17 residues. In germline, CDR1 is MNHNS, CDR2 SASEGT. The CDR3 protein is CASSEFPRGMVNPPQHF. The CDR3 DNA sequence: TGTGCCAGCAGTGAATTCCCCCGCGGGATGGTCAATCCGCCCCAGCATTTT.

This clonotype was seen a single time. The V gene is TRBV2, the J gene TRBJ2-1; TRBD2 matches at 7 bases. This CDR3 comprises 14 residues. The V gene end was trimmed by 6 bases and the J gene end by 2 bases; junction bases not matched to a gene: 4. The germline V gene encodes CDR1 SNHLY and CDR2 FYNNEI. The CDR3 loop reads CASRGGSAYNEQFF. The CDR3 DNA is TGTGCCAGCAGGGGCGGGAGTGCCTACAATGAGCAGTTCTTC.

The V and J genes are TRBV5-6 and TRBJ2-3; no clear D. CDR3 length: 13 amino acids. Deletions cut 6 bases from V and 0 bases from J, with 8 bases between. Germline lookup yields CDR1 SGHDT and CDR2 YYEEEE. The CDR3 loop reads CASNRVSTDTQYF. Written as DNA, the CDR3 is TGTGCCAGCAATCGAGTCAGCACAGATACGCAGTATTTT.

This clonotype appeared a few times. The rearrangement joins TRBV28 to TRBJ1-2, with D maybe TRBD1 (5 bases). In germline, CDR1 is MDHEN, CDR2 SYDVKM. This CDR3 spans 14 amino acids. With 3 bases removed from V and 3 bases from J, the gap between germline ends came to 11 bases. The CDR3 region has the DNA TGTGCCAGCAGTTTGTCCCTAGGGGACTATGGCTACACCTTC. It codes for CASSLSLGDYGYTF.

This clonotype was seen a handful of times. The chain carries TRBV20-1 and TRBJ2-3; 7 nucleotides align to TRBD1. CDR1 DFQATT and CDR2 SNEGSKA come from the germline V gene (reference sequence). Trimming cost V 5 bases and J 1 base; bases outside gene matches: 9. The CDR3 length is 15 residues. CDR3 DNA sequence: TGCAGTGCTTTAGGGGGCCGGGTTGGCACAGATACGCAGTATTTT. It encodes CSALGGRVGTDTQYF.

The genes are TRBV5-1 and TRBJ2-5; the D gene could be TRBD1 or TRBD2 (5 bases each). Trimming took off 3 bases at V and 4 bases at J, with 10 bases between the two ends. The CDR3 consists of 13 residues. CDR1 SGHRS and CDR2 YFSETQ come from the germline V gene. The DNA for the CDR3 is TGCGCCAGCAGCTCCGGGGCGGGAGAGACCCAGTACTTC. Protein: CASSSGAGETQYF. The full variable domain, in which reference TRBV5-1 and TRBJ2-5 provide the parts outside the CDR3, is KAGVTQTPRYLIKTRGQQVTLSCSPISGHRSVSWYQQTPGQGLQFLFEYFSETQRNKGNFPGRFSGRQFSNSRSEMNVSTLELGDSALYLCASSSGAGETQYFGPGTRLLVL.

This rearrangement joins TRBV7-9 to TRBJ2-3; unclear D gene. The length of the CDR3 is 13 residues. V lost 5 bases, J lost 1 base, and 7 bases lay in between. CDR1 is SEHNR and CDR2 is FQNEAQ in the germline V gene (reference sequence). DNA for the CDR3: TGTGCCAGCAGCCCTAAGGGCACAGATACGCAGTATTTT. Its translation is CASSPKGTDTQYF.

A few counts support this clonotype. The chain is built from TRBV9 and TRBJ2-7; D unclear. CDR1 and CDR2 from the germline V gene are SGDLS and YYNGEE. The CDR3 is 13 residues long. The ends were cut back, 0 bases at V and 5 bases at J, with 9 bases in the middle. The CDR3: CASSVVGRDEQYF. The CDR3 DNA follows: TGTGCCAGCAGCGTAGTAGGACGGGACGAGCAGTACTTC.

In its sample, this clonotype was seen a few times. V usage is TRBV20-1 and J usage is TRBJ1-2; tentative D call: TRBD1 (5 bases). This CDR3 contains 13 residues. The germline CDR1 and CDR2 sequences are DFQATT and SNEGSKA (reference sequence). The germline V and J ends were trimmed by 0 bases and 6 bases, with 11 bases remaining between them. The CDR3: CSARDGQLHGYTF. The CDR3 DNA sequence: TGCAGTGCTAGAGATGGACAACTTCATGGCTACACCTTC.

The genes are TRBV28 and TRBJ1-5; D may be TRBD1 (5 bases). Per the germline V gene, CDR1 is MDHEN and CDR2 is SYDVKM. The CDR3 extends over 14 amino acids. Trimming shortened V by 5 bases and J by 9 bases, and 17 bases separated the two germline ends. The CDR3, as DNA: TGTGCCAGCAGTCTCATTACAGGCCTGGGGCCCCAGCATTTT. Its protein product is CASSLITGLGPQHF.

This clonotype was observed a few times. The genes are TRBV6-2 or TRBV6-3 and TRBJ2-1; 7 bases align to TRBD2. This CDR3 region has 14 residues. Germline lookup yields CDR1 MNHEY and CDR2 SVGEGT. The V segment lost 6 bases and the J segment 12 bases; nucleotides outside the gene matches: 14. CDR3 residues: CASRLTGTTPAQFF. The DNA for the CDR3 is TGTGCCAGCAGACTGACCGGGACTACTCCCGCGCAGTTCTTC.

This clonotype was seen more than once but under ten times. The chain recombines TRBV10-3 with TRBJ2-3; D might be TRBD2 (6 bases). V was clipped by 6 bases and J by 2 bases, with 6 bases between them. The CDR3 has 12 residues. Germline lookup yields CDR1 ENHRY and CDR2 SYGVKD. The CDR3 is CAIRRDTDTQYF. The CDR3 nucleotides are TGTGCCATCAGGCGGGACACAGATACGCAGTATTTT.

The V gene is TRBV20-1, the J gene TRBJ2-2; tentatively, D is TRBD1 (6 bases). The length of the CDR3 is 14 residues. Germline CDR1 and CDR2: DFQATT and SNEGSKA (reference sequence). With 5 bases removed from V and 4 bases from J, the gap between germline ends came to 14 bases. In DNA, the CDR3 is TGCAGTGCTCCTGGGGGCGGAGCCACCGGGGAGCTGTTTTTT. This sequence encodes CSAPGGGATGELFF.

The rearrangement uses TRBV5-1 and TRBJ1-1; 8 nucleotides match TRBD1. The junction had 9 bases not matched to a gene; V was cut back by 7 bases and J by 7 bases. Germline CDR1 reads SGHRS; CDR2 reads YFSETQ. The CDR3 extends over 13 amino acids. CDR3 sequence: CASSPTTGVEAFF. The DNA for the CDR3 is TGCGCCAGCTCTCCGACGACAGGGGTTGAAGCTTTCTTT.

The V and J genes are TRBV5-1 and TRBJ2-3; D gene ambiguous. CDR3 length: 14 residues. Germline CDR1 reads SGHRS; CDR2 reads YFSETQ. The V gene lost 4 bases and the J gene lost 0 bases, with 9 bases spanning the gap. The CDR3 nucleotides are TGCGCCAGCAGCAACGCCGTTAGCACAGATACGCAGTATTTT. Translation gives CASSNAVSTDTQYF.

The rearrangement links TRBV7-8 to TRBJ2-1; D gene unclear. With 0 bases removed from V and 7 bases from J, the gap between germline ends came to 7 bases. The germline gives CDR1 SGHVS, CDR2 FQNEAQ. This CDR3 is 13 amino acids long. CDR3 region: CASSLALGNEQFF. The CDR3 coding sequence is TGTGCCAGCAGCTTAGCGCTTGGGAATGAGCAGTTCTTC. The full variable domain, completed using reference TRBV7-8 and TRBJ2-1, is GAGVSQSPRYKVAKRGQDVALRCDPISGHVSLFWYQQALGQGPEFLTYFQNEAQLDKSGLPSDRFFAERPEGSVSTLKIQRTQQEDSAVYLCASSLALGNEQFFGPGTRLTVL.

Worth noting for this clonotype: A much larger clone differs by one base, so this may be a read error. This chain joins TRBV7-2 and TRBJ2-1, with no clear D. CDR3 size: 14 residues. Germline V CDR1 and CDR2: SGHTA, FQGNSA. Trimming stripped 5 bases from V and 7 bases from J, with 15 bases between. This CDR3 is CASSVVGFPNEQFF. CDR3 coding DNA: TGTGCCAGCAGCGTCGTGGGCTTCCCTAATGAGCAGTTCTTC.

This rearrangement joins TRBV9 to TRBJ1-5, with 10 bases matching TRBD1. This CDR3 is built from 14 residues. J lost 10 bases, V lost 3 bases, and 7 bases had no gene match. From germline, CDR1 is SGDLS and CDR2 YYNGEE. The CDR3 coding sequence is TGTGCCAGCAGCGACGAAGACAGGGGGCCACCCCAGCATTTT. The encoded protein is CASSDEDRGPPQHF.

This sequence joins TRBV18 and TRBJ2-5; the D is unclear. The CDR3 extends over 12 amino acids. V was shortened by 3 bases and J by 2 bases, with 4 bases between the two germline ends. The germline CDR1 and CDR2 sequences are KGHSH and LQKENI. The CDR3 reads CASSPDQETQYF. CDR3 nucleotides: TGTGCCAGCTCACCGGATCAAGAGACCCAGTACTTC.